A selection of T cell receptor beta chains follows, all from one sample in a study of CD8+CD57+ T cells in acquired aplastic anemia. From the reads, TCRdb called clonotypes with MiXCR, one entry per CDR3 protein. The sample lists a few hundred thousand distinct CDR3 sequences; approximately 35% were seen once. Sequencing was carried out using sorted CD4+, CD8+, or CD8+CD57+ T cells (not recorded which) from PBMCs. The receptors were sampled from a human donor in good health, serving as a control. CDR3s include the opening cysteine and the closing phenylalanine or tryptophan. Each record gives: J gene, clone size, V gene, CDR3 protein. Not every row has a clone size; where given, it reads once, few, many or a size class.

J gene: TRBJ2-7
clone size: NA
V gene: TRBV25-1
CDR3 protein: CASSNRGQQSEQYF

J gene: TRBJ1-3
clone size: many
V gene: TRBV5-1
CDR3 protein: CASSLGTGDSGNTIYF

J gene: TRBJ2-5
clone size: many
V gene: TRBV5-1
CDR3 protein: CASSLEGVRETQYF

J gene: TRBJ2-2
clone size: many
V gene: TRBV19
CDR3 protein: CASTAGQGSGGELFF

J gene: TRBJ2-6
clone size: many
V gene: TRBV20-1
CDR3 protein: CSARGRGRSGANVLTF

J gene: TRBJ2-3
clone size: NA
V gene: TRBV10-3
CDR3 protein: CAISDRDTQYF

J gene: TRBJ2-1
clone size: NA
V gene: TRBV19
CDR3 protein: CASSTDRGRYNEQFF

J gene: TRBJ1-4
clone size: NA
V gene: TRBV10-1
CDR3 protein: CASRARESRGKLFF

J gene: TRBJ1-1
clone size: NA
V gene: TRBV10-2
CDR3 protein: CASSDRQATEAFF

J gene: TRBJ1-6
clone size: few
V gene: TRBV30
CDR3 protein: CAWRELGQGDSSPLHF

J gene: TRBJ2-1
clone size: NA
V gene: TRBV4-1
CDR3 protein: CASSQVTGLRENEQFF

J gene: TRBJ2-5
clone size: many
V gene: TRBV7-9
CDR3 protein: CASSSGLALQETQYF

J gene: TRBJ1-1
clone size: many
V gene: TRBV20-1
CDR3 protein: CSATNRVGHTEAFF

J gene: TRBJ2-7
clone size: NA
V gene: TRBV2
CDR3 protein: CATSGRTYEQYF

J gene: TRBJ2-3
clone size: NA
V gene: TRBV7-8
CDR3 protein: CASSSGTAYTDTQYF

J gene: TRBJ2-5
clone size: NA
V gene: TRBV20-1
CDR3 protein: CSARGSQGSRTQYF

J gene: TRBJ2-3
clone size: many
V gene: TRBV20-1
CDR3 protein: CSASTPWTQYF

J gene: TRBJ1-1
clone size: NA
V gene: TRBV7-9
CDR3 protein: CASSHSETVNTEAFF

J gene: TRBJ1-1
clone size: many
V gene: TRBV5-1
CDR3 protein: CASSLRQGGTEAFF

J gene: TRBJ1-3
clone size: NA
V gene: TRBV29-1
CDR3 protein: CSVATASSGNTIYF

J gene: TRBJ1-6
clone size: NA
V gene: TRBV2
CDR3 protein: CAGGTGLGSPLHF

J gene: TRBJ1-2
clone size: many
V gene: TRBV7-2
CDR3 protein: CASSLGRYGYTF

J gene: TRBJ2-3
clone size: NA
V gene: TRBV20-1
CDR3 protein: CSARDSYSRGEPLDTQYF

J gene: TRBJ1-6
clone size: many
V gene: TRBV7-2
CDR3 protein: CASSSSRQGYSPLHF

J gene: TRBJ2-1
clone size: many
V gene: TRBV10-2
CDR3 protein: CASSLRAGAYEQFF

J gene: TRBJ2-2
clone size: few
V gene: TRBV25-1
CDR3 protein: CASSDKTLTNTGELFF

J gene: TRBJ2-1
clone size: NA
V gene: TRBV11-1
CDR3 protein: CASSLARRLADNEQFF

J gene: TRBJ1-6
clone size: NA
V gene: TRBV7-8
CDR3 protein: CASSWRDGLGSTPLHF

J gene: TRBJ2-7
clone size: NA
V gene: TRBV15
CDR3 protein: CATSRAAGTGYEQYF

J gene: TRBJ1-2
clone size: once
V gene: TRBV7-8
CDR3 protein: CASSMAPHYGYTF

J gene: TRBJ2-7
clone size: many
V gene: TRBV15
CDR3 protein: CATSREVGGYEQYF

J gene: TRBJ1-2
clone size: NA
V gene: TRBV2
CDR3 protein: CASRAGQGDYGYTF

J gene: TRBJ2-7
clone size: few
V gene: TRBV19
CDR3 protein: CASSRTGKAYEQYF

J gene: TRBJ2-3
clone size: many
V gene: TRBV2
CDR3 protein: CASSPGWDRSTDTQYF

J gene: TRBJ1-1
clone size: few
V gene: TRBV4-1
CDR3 protein: CASSQDWPEPMNTEAFF

J gene: TRBJ2-1
clone size: many
V gene: TRBV5-1
CDR3 protein: CASSRGTGSHNEQFF

J gene: TRBJ2-1
clone size: NA
V gene: TRBV7-2
CDR3 protein: CASSSRTSGAYNEQFF

J gene: TRBJ1-1
clone size: few
V gene: TRBV7-2
CDR3 protein: CASSSVLQRNTEAFF

J gene: TRBJ2-1
clone size: NA
V gene: TRBV2
CDR3 protein: CASRDLGSSYNEQFF

J gene: TRBJ1-1
clone size: NA
V gene: TRBV20-1
CDR3 protein: CSARGTLNTEAFF

J gene: TRBJ2-3
clone size: many
V gene: TRBV4-1
CDR3 protein: CASSQVRDTQYF

J gene: TRBJ1-5
clone size: many
V gene: TRBV24-1
CDR3 protein: CATSDLNSNQPQHF

J gene: TRBJ2-7
clone size: few
V gene: TRBV2
CDR3 protein: CARTGYEQYF

J gene: TRBJ1-2
clone size: few
V gene: TRBV18
CDR3 protein: CASSPQSGDGYTF

J gene: TRBJ2-7
clone size: NA
V gene: TRBV30
CDR3 protein: CAWSGTSGPYEQYF

J gene: TRBJ2-6
clone size: many
V gene: TRBV7-9
CDR3 protein: CASSPSLPGANVLTF

J gene: TRBJ2-1
clone size: NA
V gene: TRBV2
CDR3 protein: CASTWGNEQFF

J gene: TRBJ1-2
clone size: many
V gene: TRBV3-1
CDR3 protein: CASSQGWDRGGYTF

J gene: TRBJ2-1
clone size: NA
V gene: TRBV20-1
CDR3 protein: CSVLAGAYNEQFF

J gene: TRBJ2-1
clone size: NA
V gene: TRBV3-1
CDR3 protein: CASSQAGGPEQFF

J gene: TRBJ2-1
clone size: NA
V gene: TRBV29-1
CDR3 protein: CSTRTGGGYEQFF

J gene: TRBJ2-1
clone size: few
V gene: TRBV9
CDR3 protein: CASTLSLSSYNEQFF

J gene: TRBJ2-3
clone size: many
V gene: TRBV24-1
CDR3 protein: CATSDYTDTQYF

J gene: TRBJ2-5
clone size: NA
V gene: TRBV11-2
CDR3 protein: CASSQSGANREETQYF

J gene: TRBJ1-1
clone size: few
V gene: TRBV7-2
CDR3 protein: CASRKIRDRASAFF

J gene: TRBJ1-5
clone size: many
V gene: TRBV4-1
CDR3 protein: CASSQNVNSNQPQHF

J gene: TRBJ2-1
clone size: many
V gene: TRBV7-9
CDR3 protein: CASSPQREQFF